The present entry profiles one T cell receptor (beta chain) with its context. The antigen remains unidentified. Deletions cut 2 bases from V and 6 bases from J, with 14 bases between. The germline V gene encodes CDR1 MNHEY and CDR2 SVGAGI. This CDR3 is 15 amino acids long. This entry belongs to a study of identical twins. The authors used template switching to add a universal primer site and gave cDNA unique molecular identifiers. TCRdb passed the 5' RACE reads through MiXCR, listing each CDR3 protein once. The repertoire holds 1.5 million to 2 million distinct CDR3 sequences, with about 31% as singletons. Points from the study as a whole: Conclusions rested on cross-sectional statistics rather than following the same donors. A partial confounding effect on zero-insertion analyses could come from invariant MAIT and iNKT cells. Twins shared out-of-frame alpha sequences with excess low generation probability.

The receptor comes from a newborn girl in good health. Sequenced material: cord blood. The chain combines TRBV6-5 with TRBJ2-1, with D possibly matching TRBD2 (6 bases). The CDR3 spells CASSYGGPSGNEQFF. CDR3 bases: TGTGCCAGCAGTTACGGAGGGCCGTCTGGCAATGAGCAGTTCTTC.